The rows below give T cell receptor beta chains drawn from one sample of a study of control samples from healthy donors and cancer patients. Using immunoSEQ multiplex PCR, the repertoire was profiled, and TCRdb retains in-frame clones only, with some absent. The table has approximately 90,000 clones, roughly 80% seen once. Sequenced: blood. All receptors come from a man aged 25-45 years in good health. CDR3s include the opening cysteine and the closing phenylalanine or tryptophan. A D gene is named only where the DNA matches it firmly. The listing skips clone size in some rows; elsewhere it reads once, few, many or a size class.

j_call	clone_size	v_call	d_call	cdr3_nt	cdr3_aa
TRBJ2-2	few	TRBV24-1	TRBD1	TGTGCCACCAGTGATTTGCAGGGGGCGACCGGGGAGCTGTTTTTT	CATSDLQGATGELFF
TRBJ1-1	.	TRBV5-1	.	TGCGCCAGCAGCTTGACTGCTTTCACTGAAGCTTTCTTT	CASSLTAFTEAFF
TRBJ1-5	.	TRBV12-3/TRBV12-4	.	TGTGCCAGCAGTTCAAATCAGCCCCAGCATTTT	CASSSNQPQHF
TRBJ1-3	.	TRBV11-2	.	TGTGCCAGCAGCTTAAGTGACGGTGGAAACACCATATATTTT	CASSLSDGGNTIYF
TRBJ2-2	few	TRBV5-5	.	TGTGCCAGCAGCTTGGCGGCCGTGGGCAGAACGAACACCGGGGAGCTGTTTTTT	CASSLAAVGRTNTGELFF
TRBJ2-3	.	TRBV6-1	TRBD2	TGTGCCAGCAGTGAAGGACTAGCGGGGTATCTCACAGATACGCAGTATTTT	CASSEGLAGYLTDTQYF
TRBJ2-3	.	TRBV10-1	.	TGCGCCAGCAGTGAAGGAGTTTTTATCACAGATACGCAGTATTTT	CASSEGVFITDTQYF
TRBJ2-5	.	TRBV12-3/TRBV12-4	TRBD2	TGTGCCAGCAGTTTTAGCGGGGTAAAGACCCAGTACTTC	CASSFSGVKTQYF
TRBJ2-2	once	TRBV28	TRBD2	TGTGCCAGCAGGACTAGCGGAACCGGGGAGCTGTTTTTT	CASRTSGTGELFF
TRBJ1-1	.	TRBV2	.	TGTGCCAGCAGTGTTTTAGGCGCGGAGACTGAAGCTTTCTTT	CASSVLGAETEAFF
TRBJ1-2	.	TRBV24-1	.	TGTGCCACCAGTGTGAAGGGAACCTATGGCTACACCTTC	CATSVKGTYGYTF
TRBJ2-3	few	TRBV5-6	TRBD2	TGTGCCAGCAGCTTGGCGCTCCACGGGGGGGCGAGCACAGATACGCAGTATTTT	CASSLALHGGASTDTQYF
TRBJ2-2	.	TRBV5-1	TRBD2	TGCGCCAGCACCCCGGGGGGAGCGAACACCGGGGAGCTGTTTTTT	CASTPGGANTGELFF
TRBJ2-7	.	TRBV10-3	TRBD1	TGTGCCATCCAAAGACAGGGAGACTACGAGCAGTACTTC	CAIQRQGDYEQYF
TRBJ2-1	.	TRBV19	.	TGTGCCAGTACCCGGGGACTGCCCTACAATGAGCAGTTCTTC	CASTRGLPYNEQFF
TRBJ1-1	.	TRBV28	.	TGTGCCAGCAGGTTTACAGGGATCGGAACTGAAGCTTTCTTT	CASRFTGIGTEAFF
TRBJ1-2	few	TRBV10-3	.	TGTGCCATCAGTGAGTCGGACCCGGGCTATGGCTACACCTTC	CAISESDPGYGYTF
TRBJ2-7	medium-sized	TRBV28	TRBD1	TGTGCCAGCAGTTTTTTAGGGGGCCTTTCCTACGAGCAGTACTTC	CASSFLGGLSYEQYF
TRBJ1-1	.	TRBV6-5	.	TGTGCCAGCAGCTCAATCGGGGCTAACACTGAAGCTTTCTTT	CASSSIGANTEAFF
TRBJ2-5	.	TRBV20-1	.	TGCAGATCAAAGGAAGAGACCCAGTACTTC	CRSKEETQYF